What follows describes a single T cell receptor (beta chain). The data originate from a study of cytomegalovirus exposure and HLA in healthy donors. In the PCR, 60 Vbeta and 13 Jbeta primers were used. Profiled with immunoSEQ multiplex PCR; TCRdb holds only in-frame clones, not every one. The sample includes 90,000 to 100,000 clones, around 84% of them seen just once. This clonotype was obtained from a middle-aged woman in good health and CMV-seronegative. What was sequenced was PBMCs.

CDR3 DNA sequence: TGTGCCAGCAGTGTATCACGGGACAGGACGAACACTGAAGCTTTCTTT. It translates to CASSVSRDRTNTEAFF. The rearrangement uses TRBV11-2 and TRBJ1-1, with 8 bases lining up with TRBD1. Trimming removed 6 bases from V and 1 base from J; junction bases left unmatched: 10. Per germline, CDR1 SGHAT and CDR2 FQNNGV. The CDR3 consists of 16 residues.